Listed below are T cell receptor beta chains from one sample, sequenced in a study of blood T cell repertoires in COVID-19. Sequencing used immunoSEQ multiplex PCR; TCRdb keeps in-frame clones, though not all of them. The sample holds fewer than 250,000 clones, around 90% seen once. Specimen: peripheral blood. Receptors originate from a man between 25 and 39 years old with COVID-19, enrolled during active disease. Both conserved end residues are part of each CDR3. The order of the fields is clone size, J gene, D gene, V gene, CDR3 DNA, CDR3 protein. The D gene is left open where the match is weak. For some rows the clone size is stated as once, few or many, or as a class when expanded; others skip it.

abundance: -; j_gene: TRBJ1-5; d_gene: TRBD1; v_gene: TRBV18; CDR3nt: TGTGCCAGCTCACCCCGGGACAGGGTGATGCCACAGCCCCAGCATTTT; CDR3aa: CASSPRDRVMPQPQHF
abundance: -; j_gene: TRBJ1-4; d_gene: -; v_gene: TRBV5-1; CDR3nt: TGCGCCAGCAGCTTGAGAGGGAGGGAAGAAAAACTGTTTTTT; CDR3aa: CASSLRGREEKLFF
abundance: -; j_gene: TRBJ2-2; d_gene: -; v_gene: TRBV19; CDR3nt: TGTGCCAGTAGTAGAGGACAGAGCGCGAACACCGGGGAGCTGTTTTTT; CDR3aa: CASSRGQSANTGELFF
abundance: -; j_gene: TRBJ1-5; d_gene: TRBD1; v_gene: TRBV7-9; CDR3nt: TGTGCCAGCAGCTTAAGCGACAGGGGAGTAAAACAGCCCCAGCATTTT; CDR3aa: CASSLSDRGVKQPQHF
abundance: -; j_gene: TRBJ1-6; d_gene: -; v_gene: TRBV11-2; CDR3nt: TGTGCCAGCAGCTTAGTGGGAGGCGATTCACCCCTCCACTTT; CDR3aa: CASSLVGGDSPLHF
abundance: -; j_gene: TRBJ2-2; d_gene: TRBD1; v_gene: TRBV5-6; CDR3nt: TGTGCCAGCAGTCAACAGGGGACGAACACCGGGGAGCTGTTTTTT; CDR3aa: CASSQQGTNTGELFF
abundance: -; j_gene: TRBJ1-6; d_gene: -; v_gene: TRBV7-9; CDR3nt: TGTGCCAGCAGTTGGGGGAGGGGCGTAAATTCACCCCTCCACTTT; CDR3aa: CASSWGRGVNSPLHF
abundance: -; j_gene: TRBJ1-6; d_gene: TRBD1; v_gene: TRBV30; CDR3nt: TGTGCCTGGAGTGTCCAGGACAGGGCTAATTCACCCCTCCACTTT; CDR3aa: CAWSVQDRANSPLHF
abundance: -; j_gene: TRBJ1-2; d_gene: -; v_gene: TRBV5-1; CDR3nt: TGCGCCAGCAGCTTCTCGACAGAGCCCTTGGATGGCTACACCTTC; CDR3aa: CASSFSTEPLDGYTF
abundance: few; j_gene: TRBJ1-6; d_gene: TRBD1; v_gene: TRBV5-4; CDR3nt: TGTGCCAGCAGCTTGGGGGACAGGATGGATTCACCCCTCCACTTT; CDR3aa: CASSLGDRMDSPLHF
abundance: few; j_gene: TRBJ2-3; d_gene: TRBD1; v_gene: TRBV15; CDR3nt: TGTGCCACCAGCCGCGGACAGGGCACAGATACGCAGTATTTT; CDR3aa: CATSRGQGTDTQYF
abundance: -; j_gene: TRBJ1-2; d_gene: TRBD1; v_gene: TRBV19; CDR3nt: TGTGCCAGTAGTCCCCGTACCGGGACAGGGGTTGACGGCTACACCTTC; CDR3aa: CASSPRTGTGVDGYTF
abundance: -; j_gene: TRBJ2-3; d_gene: TRBD2; v_gene: TRBV5-1; CDR3nt: TGCGCCAGCAGACCTAGTCCCGGGACTAGCGGGGGGTCCACAGATACGCAGTATTTT; CDR3aa: CASRPSPGTSGGSTDTQYF
abundance: once; j_gene: TRBJ1-6; d_gene: -; v_gene: TRBV19; CDR3nt: TGTGCCAGTAGGCCCGGGGGGGCTGGGAATTCACCCCTCCACTTT; CDR3aa: CASRPGGAGNSPLHF
abundance: -; j_gene: TRBJ2-3; d_gene: -; v_gene: TRBV10-1; CDR3nt: TGCGCCAGCAGTGATTTCGGGGATTCTAGCACAGATACGCAGTATTTT; CDR3aa: CASSDFGDSSTDTQYF
abundance: -; j_gene: TRBJ1-2; d_gene: TRBD1; v_gene: TRBV5-6; CDR3nt: TGTGCCAGCAGCCTGGGACAGGGACTAGGGGGAGGCACCTTC; CDR3aa: CASSLGQGLGGGTF
abundance: -; j_gene: TRBJ1-2; d_gene: -; v_gene: TRBV21-1; CDR3nt: TGTGCCAGCAGCGCCCAGACAGGGACCTTTAGCTATGGCTACACCTTC; CDR3aa: CASSAQTGTFSYGYTF
abundance: -; j_gene: TRBJ2-2; d_gene: -; v_gene: TRBV2; CDR3nt: TGTGCCAGCACCGAGCAGGGGTTGAACACCGGGGAGCTGTTTTTT; CDR3aa: CASTEQGLNTGELFF
abundance: -; j_gene: TRBJ1-5; d_gene: -; v_gene: TRBV2; CDR3nt: TGTGCCAGCAGTGACAGGGAAGTCGGTCAGCCCCAGCATTTT; CDR3aa: CASSDREVGQPQHF
abundance: once; j_gene: TRBJ1-6; d_gene: -; v_gene: TRBV9; CDR3nt: TGTGCCAGGGCGCAAGAGGGGGAAAATTCACCCCTCCACTTT; CDR3aa: CARAQEGENSPLHF
abundance: once; j_gene: TRBJ2-1; d_gene: TRBD1; v_gene: TRBV3-1/TRBV3-2; CDR3nt: TGTGCCAGCAGCCCCCGGGACAGGGGGCACAATGAGCAGTTCTTC; CDR3aa: CASSPRDRGHNEQFF
abundance: -; j_gene: TRBJ2-7; d_gene: -; v_gene: TRBV6-2/TRBV6-3; CDR3nt: TGTGCCAGCAACCCCAGGCCACCGTACGAGCAGTACTTC; CDR3aa: CASNPRPPYEQYF
abundance: -; j_gene: TRBJ2-3; d_gene: -; v_gene: TRBV24-1; CDR3nt: TGTGCCACCAGTGCTGGCGGATCCGGCACAGATACGCAGTATTTT; CDR3aa: CATSAGGSGTDTQYF
abundance: -; j_gene: TRBJ2-2; d_gene: TRBD1; v_gene: TRBV27; CDR3nt: TGTGCCAGCAGTTCGAGGACAGGGGGAGACACCGGGGAGCTGTTTTTT; CDR3aa: CASSSRTGGDTGELFF
abundance: -; j_gene: TRBJ1-3; d_gene: -; v_gene: TRBV12-3/TRBV12-4; CDR3nt: TGTGCCAGTGCACAAAACGGAAACACCATATATTTT; CDR3aa: CASAQNGNTIYF
abundance: -; j_gene: TRBJ2-4; d_gene: TRBD1; v_gene: TRBV5-1; CDR3nt: TGCGCCAGCAGCACGGACAGGGCAAAAAACATTCAGTACTTC; CDR3aa: CASSTDRAKNIQYF
abundance: -; j_gene: TRBJ1-2; d_gene: TRBD1; v_gene: TRBV2; CDR3nt: TGTGCCAGCAGTGATTGGGGGACAGTCTATGGCTACACCTTC; CDR3aa: CASSDWGTVYGYTF
abundance: -; j_gene: TRBJ1-2; d_gene: TRBD1; v_gene: TRBV11-2; CDR3nt: TGTGCCAGCAGCTTCGGAACGGGACAGGGGGACTATGGCTACACCTTC; CDR3aa: CASSFGTGQGDYGYTF
abundance: -; j_gene: TRBJ1-2; d_gene: TRBD1; v_gene: TRBV24-1; CDR3nt: TGTGCCACCGAAAACCCCGACAGGGGGCGTTTAAGCTACACCTTC; CDR3aa: CATENPDRGRLSYTF
abundance: -; j_gene: TRBJ1-3; d_gene: -; v_gene: TRBV10-3; CDR3nt: TGTGCCATCAGTACCTCGGGGGGCACTGGAAACACCATATATTTT; CDR3aa: CAISTSGGTGNTIYF
abundance: -; j_gene: TRBJ1-1; d_gene: -; v_gene: TRBV28; CDR3nt: TGTGCCAGCTACCAACTCCCGAACACTGAAGCTTTCTTT; CDR3aa: CASYQLPNTEAFF
abundance: -; j_gene: TRBJ2-3; d_gene: -; v_gene: TRBV5-1; CDR3nt: TGCGCCAGCAGCTTGGCCCCGGAGAGCACAGATACGCAGTATTTT; CDR3aa: CASSLAPESTDTQYF
abundance: once; j_gene: TRBJ2-5; d_gene: -; v_gene: TRBV5-1; CDR3nt: TGCGCCAGCAGCTGGAACGCGGGGAGTCAAGAGACCCAGTACTTC; CDR3aa: CASSWNAGSQETQYF
abundance: -; j_gene: TRBJ1-3; d_gene: -; v_gene: TRBV5-1; CDR3nt: TGCGCCAGCAGCTTGGTCCGCGGTTCGGGGGACACCATATATTTT; CDR3aa: CASSLVRGSGDTIYF
abundance: -; j_gene: TRBJ1-1; d_gene: -; v_gene: TRBV6-5; CDR3nt: TGTGCCAGCAGTTACTCTCCCCAGGGCAACACTGAAGCTTTCTTT; CDR3aa: CASSYSPQGNTEAFF
abundance: -; j_gene: TRBJ1-4; d_gene: TRBD1; v_gene: TRBV5-1; CDR3nt: TGCGCCAGCAGGTCGGGACAGGGGGCAAATGTTGAAAAACTGTTTTTT; CDR3aa: CASRSGQGANVEKLFF
abundance: -; j_gene: TRBJ1-5; d_gene: TRBD1; v_gene: TRBV9; CDR3nt: TGTGCCAGCAGCGGGGGGCGAGGGGGCGATCAGCCCCAGCATTTT; CDR3aa: CASSGGRGGDQPQHF
abundance: -; j_gene: TRBJ1-5; d_gene: TRBD1; v_gene: TRBV7-2; CDR3nt: TGTGCCAGCAGCTTAGGTGGACAGGGAATGAATCAGCCCCAGCATTTT; CDR3aa: CASSLGGQGMNQPQHF
abundance: -; j_gene: TRBJ1-1; d_gene: -; v_gene: TRBV6-5; CDR3nt: TGTGCCAGCAGTTACGTGGGGAACGGGGACACTGAAGCTTTCTTT; CDR3aa: CASSYVGNGDTEAFF
abundance: -; j_gene: TRBJ1-1; d_gene: TRBD1; v_gene: TRBV29-1; CDR3nt: TGCAGCTCCGACAGGGGGAACACTGAAGCTTTCTTT; CDR3aa: CSSDRGNTEAFF
abundance: -; j_gene: TRBJ2-1; d_gene: -; v_gene: TRBV29-1; CDR3nt: TGCAGCGACCGGTTTGCGGGTGGCAATGAGCAGTTCTTC; CDR3aa: CSDRFAGGNEQFF
abundance: -; j_gene: TRBJ1-5; d_gene: -; v_gene: TRBV4-2; CDR3nt: TGTGCCAGCGGTTGGGGAGACCAGCCCCAGCATTTT; CDR3aa: CASGWGDQPQHF
abundance: -; j_gene: TRBJ2-3; d_gene: TRBD2; v_gene: TRBV5-4; CDR3nt: TGTGCCAGCAGCTTGGGACTAGCGGGAGGGGAAGATACGCAGTATTTT; CDR3aa: CASSLGLAGGEDTQYF
abundance: -; j_gene: TRBJ2-1; d_gene: TRBD2; v_gene: TRBV6-1; CDR3nt: TGTGCCAGCAGTGGGGCTGCGGGGGGTTCCTACAATGAGCAGTTCTTC; CDR3aa: CASSGAAGGSYNEQFF
abundance: -; j_gene: TRBJ2-7; d_gene: TRBD1; v_gene: TRBV7-9; CDR3nt: TGTGCCAGCAGCGTACTGACAGGGTTCCCATACGAGCAGTACTTC; CDR3aa: CASSVLTGFPYEQYF